This T cell receptor beta chain was recorded in a study of human T cells and chemical hapten exposure. Study at large: During the approximately 24-week study period, patients had diphenylcyclopropenone applied to the scalp every week.

TCRdb itself ran the RACE reads through MiXCR, one entry per CDR3 protein. Here the sample spans some 400,000 distinct CDR3 sequences, roughly 4.6% being singletons. This clonotype was detected ten times or more. The time point here: pre-sensitization, week 0. Treatment defined: therapeutic diphenylcyclopropenone sensitization with weekly scalp DPC. The CDR3 runs 17 residues. Germline values: CDR1 SGHKS, CDR2 YYEKEE (reference sequence). Trimming cost V 4 bases and J 1 base; bases outside gene matches: 7. This clonotype was obtained from a woman aged 45 to 65 with alopecia areata. Some clones in this sample may be carry-over from other donors' samples. This chain uses TRBV5-5 with TRBJ2-3; 12 positions agree with TRBD2. Sequencing used whole blood, obtained in connection with sensitization to the hapten diphenylcyclopropenone (DPC). Here the CDR3 DNA reads TGTGCCAGCAGCCCTCTGACTAGCGGGGGAGGCACAGATACGCAGTATTTT. Protein product: CASSPLTSGGGTDTQYF.